This T cell receptor beta chain was sequenced in a study of T cell changes during pregnancy in multiple sclerosis. Clones were read by immunoSEQ multiplex PCR, and TCRdb kept only the in-frame ones, dropping some. The sample has about 120,000 clones; under 95% are singletons. This sequence originates from a female donor with multiple sclerosis, enrolled in a pregnancy study. Sample: peripheral blood, taken before pregnancy.

The CDR3 region has the DNA TGTGCCAGCAGTGAAGGGCGATTCTACGAGCAGTACTTC. Residues: CASSEGRFYEQYF. This sequence joins TRBV25-1 and TRBJ2-7; D call uncertain. Trimming removed 2 bases at V and 3 bases at J, with 8 bases between. Germline lookup yields CDR1 MGHDK and CDR2 SYGVNS. The CDR3 runs 13 residues.